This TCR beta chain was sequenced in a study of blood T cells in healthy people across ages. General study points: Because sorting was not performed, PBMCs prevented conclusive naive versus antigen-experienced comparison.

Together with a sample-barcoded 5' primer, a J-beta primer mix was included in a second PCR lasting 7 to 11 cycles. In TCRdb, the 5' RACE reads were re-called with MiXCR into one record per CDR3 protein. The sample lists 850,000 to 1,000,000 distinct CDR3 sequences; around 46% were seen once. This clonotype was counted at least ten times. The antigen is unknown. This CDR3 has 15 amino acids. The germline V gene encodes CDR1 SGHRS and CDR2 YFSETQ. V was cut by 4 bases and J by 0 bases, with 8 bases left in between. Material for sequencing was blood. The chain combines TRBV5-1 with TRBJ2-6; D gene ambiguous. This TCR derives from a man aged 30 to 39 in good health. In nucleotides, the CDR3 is TGCGCCAGCAGCCCACCCCACTCTGGGGCCAACGTCCTGACTTTC. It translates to CASSPPHSGANVLTF.